The 15 T cell receptor beta chains below were found in one sample sequenced in a study of CD4 T cells in relation to SARS-CoV-2 and coronaviruses. These receptors' targets are unknown. Sequencing used immunoSEQ multiplex PCR; TCRdb keeps in-frame clones, though not all of them. The sample yields 36,000 or so clones, 70% to 80% seen once. The sample consisted of memory CD4+ T cells from PBMCs, cultured in vitro. The receptors stem from an adult with COVID-19.

This clone was detected only once. The chain recombines TRBV5-8 with TRBJ2-3; 14 bases agree with TRBD2. Germline V CDR1 and CDR2: SGHTS, YDEGEE. The CDR3 loop spans 15 amino acids. After removal of 2 bases from V and 7 bases from J, the junction contained 3 bases not matched to a gene. CDR3 DNA sequence: TGTGCCAGCAGCTTCGGGACTAGCGGGAGACATACGCAGTATTTT. As protein: CASSFGTSGRHTQYF.

This rearrangement joins TRBV14 to TRBJ1-5; D unresolved. Trimming cost V 0 bases and J 6 bases, with 6 bases left between them. CDR1 and CDR2 (germline): SGHDN, FVKESK. The CDR3 loop spans 13 amino acids. The CDR3 reads CASSQDPFQPQHF. CDR3 DNA sequence: TGTGCCAGCAGCCAAGACCCGTTTCAGCCCCAGCATTTT. Together with reference TRBV14 and TRBJ1-5, the CDR3 gives the full variable domain: EAGVTQFPSHSVIEKGQTVTLRCDPISGHDNLYWYRRVMGKEIKFLLHFVKESKQDESGMPNNRFLAERTGGTYSTLKVQPAELEDSGVYFCASSQDPFQPQHFGDGTRLSIL.

The V and J genes are TRBV5-1 and TRBJ2-7; no reliable D call. The CDR3 runs 13 residues. The V gene's germline CDR1 is SGHRS and CDR2 YFSETQ. V was trimmed by 0 bases and J by 6 bases, leaving 10 bases between them. The CDR3 loop reads CASSLAGLFEQYF. The CDR3 DNA reads TGCGCCAGCAGCTTGGCCGGCCTGTTCGAGCAGTACTTC.

Only a few counts were recorded for this clone. This chain links TRBV3-1 (or the pseudogene TRBV3-2) with TRBJ1-3; no definite D call. Trimming took 3 bases from V and 0 from J, leaving 9 bases between them. Germline V lookup: CDR1 LGHDT, CDR2 YNNKEL (reference sequence). This CDR3 has 15 residues. Here the CDR3 reads CASSQRAISGNTIYF. DNA of the CDR3: TGTGCCAGCAGCCAGCGGGCCATCTCTGGAAACACCATATATTTT.

The V call is TRBV19, the J call TRBJ1-4; the D gene is possibly TRBD1 (6 bases). CDR3 size: 15 residues. Trimming cost V 3 bases and J 7 bases, with 15 bases left between them. CDR1 is LNHDA, CDR2 SQIVND, per germline (reference sequence). The CDR3 spells CASSIGRGLSEKLFF. In DNA form, the CDR3 reads TGTGCCAGTAGTATCGGCAGGGGCTTAAGTGAAAAACTGTTTTTT. Combining the CDR3 with reference TRBV19 and TRBJ1-4 gives the whole variable domain DGGITQSPKYLFRKEGQNVTLSCEQNLNHDAMYWYRQDPGQGLRLIYYSQIVNDFQKGDIAEGYSVSREKKESFPLTVTSAQKNPTAFYLCASSIGRGLSEKLFFGSGTQLSVL.

The chain is built from TRBV5-1 and TRBJ2-3; possibly TRBD2 for D (6 bases). Trimming pared 4 bases from V and 1 base from J, leaving 13 bases between. CDR1 is SGHRS and CDR2 is YFSETQ in the germline V gene. This CDR3 comprises 15 residues. The CDR3 sequence: CASSQTRFGTDTQYF. The DNA for the CDR3 is TGCGCCAGCAGCCAGACTAGATTCGGCACAGATACGCAGTATTTT.

CDR3 residues: CAISDPGQLNTEAFF. The CDR3 DNA follows: TGTGCCATCAGTGACCCGGGACAGTTGAACACTGAAGCTTTCTTT. V is TRBV10-3 and J is TRBJ1-1, with 7 nucleotides matching TRBD1. With V trimmed by 3 bases and J by 0 bases, 4 bases remained unmatched. CDR1 and CDR2 from the germline V gene are ENHRY and SYGVKD. The CDR3 is 15 amino acids.

V is TRBV2 and J is TRBJ1-5, with no clear D. V shed 5 bases and J shed 2 bases, with 19 bases lying between them. The CDR3 is 17 residues long. Germline V gene sequence: CDR1 SNHLY, CDR2 FYNNEI. In DNA, the CDR3 is TGTGCCAGCAGTCCCCGGTCGTCAGGACTCGGCAATCAGCCCCAGCATTTT. The encoded protein is CASSPRSSGLGNQPQHF.

The chain recombines TRBV7-9 with TRBJ2-1; 9 bases are shared with TRBD1. This CDR3 is built from 15 residues. After removal of 6 bases from V and 4 bases from J, the junction contained 7 bases not matched to a gene. In germline, CDR1 is SEHNR, CDR2 FQNEAQ (reference sequence). The CDR3 region has the DNA TGTGCCAGCAGAGCCGGGACAGGGCAGTACAATGAGCAGTTCTTC. This translates into CASRAGTGQYNEQFF.

This chain links TRBV5-4 with TRBJ2-3, with 8 bases identical to TRBD2. The trim removed 0 bases at V and 6 bases at J, leaving 12 bases unmatched. The CDR3 has 17 amino acids. CDR1 and CDR2 from the germline V gene are SGHNT and YYREEE (reference sequence). The CDR3 DNA reads TGTGCCAGCAGCTTGGTAACCGGGAGGGCCGTTGTCGATACGCAGTATTTT. Amino acids: CASSLVTGRAVVDTQYF.

Only one count was recorded for this clone. The chain is built from TRBV5-4 and TRBJ2-7; 8 nucleotides agree with TRBD1. This CDR3 has 12 residues. Germline CDR1 and CDR2: SGHNT and YYREEE (reference sequence). CDR3 nucleotides: TGTGCCAGCAGCTTGCCAGGGGGCGGTTTAGCGGTC. Encoded protein: CASSLPGGGLAV.

This rearrangement joins TRBV6-5 to TRBJ2-3; 9 bases align to TRBD1. This CDR3 has 13 amino acids. V gave up 6 bases and J gave up 3 bases; unmatched junction bases: 1. Germline CDR1 MNHEY, CDR2 SVGAGI. CDR3 nucleotides: TGTGCCAGCAGAGGGACAGGGACAGATACGCAGTATTTT. As protein: CASRGTGTDTQYF.

The table lists this clone with a few counts. This rearrangement joins TRBV7-8 to TRBJ2-7; 9 bases line up with TRBD1. CDR1 is SGHVS, CDR2 FQNEAQ, per germline. This CDR3 has 16 residues. Losses at the gene ends were 0 bases for V and 0 bases for J; bases not matched to a gene: 3. The CDR3 region is CASSLARQGGSYEQYF. DNA of the CDR3: TGTGCCAGCAGCTTAGCGCGACAGGGGGGCTCCTACGAGCAGTACTTC.

The V call is TRBV5-4, the J call TRBJ2-3; 10 bases map to TRBD2. V trimming: 3 bases; J trimming: 2 bases; junction bases outside the gene matches: 6. CDR3 size: 16 residues. Germline lookup yields CDR1 SGHNT and CDR2 YYREEE (reference sequence). The CDR3 reads CASSYPAGGITDTQYF. CDR3 DNA: TGTGCCAGCAGCTACCCAGCGGGAGGGATCACAGATACGCAGTATTTT. Together with reference TRBV5-4 and TRBJ2-3, the CDR3 gives the full variable domain: ETGVTQSPTHLIKTRGQQVTLRCSSQSGHNTVSWYQQALGQGPQFIFQYYREEENGRGNFPPRFSGLQFPNYSSELNVNALELDDSALYLCASSYPAGGITDTQYFGPGTRLTVL.

The chain combines TRBV5-6 with TRBJ1-1, with TRBD1 matching 9 bases. This CDR3 region has 15 residues. V lost 2 bases, J lost 11 bases, and 13 bases stayed unmatched. The V gene's germline CDR1 is SGHDT and CDR2 YYEEEE. In DNA, the CDR3 is TGTGCCAGCAGCTTCCAAACCGGGACAGGGTGGTTTGCTTTCTTT. Encoded protein: CASSFQTGTGWFAFF.